This T cell receptor beta chain was recovered during a study of blood T cell repertoires in COVID-19. Study-level background: The origin of the acute and convalescent COVID-19 samples was the United States, Italy and Spain. PBMCs, B-cell-depleted T cells, or T cells were the source of the cDNA or gDNA that made up the material.

This clone was picked up a small number of times. As handled by the study authors: Estimates of nucleated cell counts were drawn from the amplification of reference gene primers. The data were produced by immunoSEQ multiplex PCR, yet TCRdb's version contains in-frame clones alone and is incomplete. The V and J calls and clone size were taken over from that table, and D and trimming were inferred from the DNA. The sample carries more than 65,000 clones, roughly three quarters recorded once. The CDR3 sequence is 14 residues long. V was clipped by 3 bases and J by 4 bases, with 9 bases between them. Germline lookup yields CDR1 SEHNR and CDR2 FQNEAQ (reference sequence).

Sequenced: peripheral blood. This chain joins TRBV7-9 and TRBJ1-4, with D hard to call. The source of this sequence is a man between 60 and 70 years old with acute or convalescent COVID-19. Written as DNA, the CDR3 is TGTGCCAGCAGCTTTACGGCGGTTAATGAAAAACTGTTTTTT. It yields the protein CASSFTAVNEKLFF.